These 25 T cell receptor beta chains came from one sample sequenced in a study of cytomegalovirus exposure and HLA in healthy donors. PCR involved 60 Vbeta and 13 Jbeta primers. Sequenced by immunoSEQ multiplex PCR; TCRdb stores in-frame clones only, minus some. The sample records about 130,000 clones, 81% being singletons. The source material was PBMCs. These receptors came from a woman in her thirties or forties in good health and CMV-seropositive.

This clone was seen just once. The chain recombines TRBV7-2 with TRBJ1-5; D remains unclear. The V end lost 4 bases, the J end lost 1 base, and 14 bases lay between the germline ends. The CDR3 is 16 residues long. Germline V gene data show CDR1 as SGHTA and CDR2 as FQGNSA. The CDR3 region has the DNA TGTGCCAGCAGCTCGGGTCCCTTGAGGAGCAATCAGCCCCAGCATTTT. Residues: CASSSGPLRSNQPQHF. The variable domain in full, completed from reference TRBV7-2 and TRBJ1-5, reads GAGVSQSPSNKVTEKGKDVELRCDPISGHTALYWYRQSLGQGLEFLIYFQGNSAPDKSGLPSDRFSAERTGGSVSTLTIQRTQQEDSAVYLCASSSGPLRSNQPQHFGDGTRLSIL.

The CDR3 is CASSVGDTTYEQYF. CDR3 sequence (DNA): TGTGCCAGCAGCGTAGGGGACACGACCTACGAGCAGTACTTC. J is TRBJ2-7 and V is TRBV9; maybe TRBD1 (6 bases). V lost 0 bases to trimming and J lost 2 bases, with 9 bases between them. Germline V gene data show CDR1 as SGDLS and CDR2 as YYNGEE. The CDR3 is 14 residues long.

CDR3 nucleotide sequence: TGTGCCAGCAGTTACTCTTTTGGACAGGGGGCAGATACGCAGTATTTT. Translating it yields CASSYSFGQGADTQYF. The rearrangement joins TRBV6-5 to TRBJ2-3; TRBD1 matches 10 bases. Trimming removed 0 bases from V and 4 bases from J; junction bases left unmatched: 4. Looked up from germline, CDR1 is MNHEY and CDR2 is SVGAGI. The CDR3 is made up of 16 amino acids.

CDR3 bases: TGTGCCAGCAAGACTTCCTACGAGCAGTACTTC. Protein product: CASKTSYEQYF. The V and J genes are TRBV2 and TRBJ2-7; D call uncertain. Germline CDR1 and CDR2: SNHLY and FYNNEI. This CDR3 comprises 11 residues. The V gene lost 7 bases and the J gene lost 1 base, with 5 bases spanning the gap. The full variable domain, completed using reference TRBV2 and TRBJ2-7, is EPEVTQTPSHQVTQMGQEVILRCVPISNHLYFYWYRQILGQKVEFLVSFYNNEISEKSEIFDDQFSVERPDGSNFTLKIRSTKLEDSAMYFCASKTSYEQYFGPGTRLTVT.

Remarks on this clone: The sample has other DNA sequences that encode this CDR3 too. The chain's CDR3 is CASSQGGGQPQHF. The CDR3 DNA reads TGTGCCAGCAGCCAAGGTGGGGGGCAGCCCCAGCATTTT. The V and J genes are TRBV4-2 and TRBJ1-5, with D perhaps matching TRBD1 (5 bases). CDR1 and CDR2 (germline): LGHNA, YNFKEQ. The CDR3 is 13 amino acids. Deletions cut 1 base from V and 7 bases from J, with 8 bases between.

This chain joins TRBV7-2 and TRBJ1-5; no firm D call. Germline lookup yields CDR1 SGHTA and CDR2 FQGNSA. This CDR3 has 13 amino acids. The germline V and J ends were trimmed by 5 bases and 0 bases, with 5 bases remaining between them. CDR3 DNA: TGTGCCAGCAGCCAAAATAGCAATCAGCCCCAGCATTTT. The encoded protein is CASSQNSNQPQHF.

This clone was observed a single time. The chain couples TRBV15 to TRBJ2-1, with TRBD2 matching 15 bases. This CDR3 spans 19 amino acids. Germline CDR1 is LNHNV and CDR2 is YYDKDF (reference sequence). With 1 base clipped from V and 0 bases from J, the junction kept 4 bases outside the gene matches. The CDR3 protein is CATSRGGTSGGSSYNEQFF. Here the CDR3 DNA reads TGTGCCACCAGCAGAGGGGGGACTAGCGGGGGGAGCTCCTACAATGAGCAGTTCTTC. Together with reference TRBV15 and TRBJ2-1, the CDR3 gives the full variable domain: DAMVIQNPRYQVTQFGKPVTLSCSQTLNHNVMYWYQQKSSQAPKLLFHYYDKDFNNEADTPDNFQSRRPNTSFCFLDIRSPGLGDTAMYLCATSRGGTSGGSSYNEQFFGPGTRLTVL.

This clone was seen a few times. The chain carries TRBV30 and TRBJ2-3; 7 bases line up with TRBD2. The CDR3 has 16 residues. Germline V gene sequence: CDR1 GTSNPN, CDR2 SVGIG (reference sequence). The junction had 7 bases not matched to a gene; V was cut back by 0 bases and J by 1 base. The chain's CDR3 is CAWSVPSGSGTDTQYF. Here the CDR3 DNA reads TGTGCCTGGAGTGTACCTAGCGGTTCTGGCACAGATACGCAGTATTTT.

The rearrangement links TRBV10-3 to TRBJ2-7; 7 positions agree with TRBD1. The V and J ends lost 8 bases and 0 bases, in that order; junction bases with no gene match: 1. The CDR3 spans 12 residues. Looked up from germline, CDR1 is ENHRY and CDR2 is SYGVKD. The CDR3 nucleotides read TGTGCCATCCAGGGGGACTCCTACGAGCAGTACTTC. Amino acids: CAIQGDSYEQYF.

The chain recombines TRBV6-5 with TRBJ1-2, with 8 bases identical to TRBD1. With V trimmed by 2 bases and J by 5 bases, 4 bases remained unmatched. Looked up from germline, CDR1 is MNHEY and CDR2 is SVGAGI. CDR3 size: 14 residues. Here the CDR3 reads CASSYETGVYGYTF. Written as DNA, the CDR3 is TGTGCCAGCAGTTACGAGACAGGGGTTTATGGCTACACCTTC.

This clone appeared a few times. The rearrangement joins TRBV7-2 to TRBJ2-3, with D tentatively TRBD2 (6 bases). Germline V gene data show CDR1 as SGHTA and CDR2 as FQGNSA. Trimming took off 5 bases at V and 0 bases at J, with 15 bases between the two ends. This CDR3 has 16 amino acids. CDR3 sequence: CASSPRLVLSTDTQYF. The DNA of the CDR3 is TGTGCCAGCAGCCCTAGACTAGTGCTTAGCACAGATACGCAGTATTTT.

The chain carries TRBV13 and TRBJ2-1; 11 bases are shared with TRBD1. V lost 4 bases, J lost 8 bases, and 13 bases stayed unmatched. Germline assignment: CDR1 PRHDT and CDR2 FYEKMQ (reference sequence). The length of the CDR3 is 17 residues. The CDR3 protein is CASSSGTGGTRSYEQFF. CDR3 nucleotides: TGTGCCAGCAGCTCGGGGACAGGGGGTACAAGATCCTATGAGCAGTTCTTC. Complete variable domain (other parts from reference TRBV13 and TRBJ2-1): AAGVIQSPRHLIKEKRETATLKCYPIPRHDTVYWYQQGPGQDPQFLISFYEKMQSDKGSIPDRFSAQQFSDYHSELNMSSLELGDSALYFCASSSGTGGTRSYEQFFGPGTRLTVL.

CDR3 in DNA: TGTGCCAGCAGCCCGGGACTAGCGGGTTACGAGCAGTACTTC. It codes for CASSPGLAGYEQYF. The genes are TRBV7-2 and TRBJ2-7; TRBD2 matches at 12 bases. J gave up 4 bases and V 5 bases, and 3 bases lay outside the gene matches. The germline V gene encodes CDR1 SGHTA and CDR2 FQGNSA. The CDR3 has 14 residues.

J is TRBJ1-2 and V is TRBV5-1; no clear D. Germline assignment: CDR1 SGHRS and CDR2 YFSETQ. V was pared by 6 bases and J by 2 bases, with 8 bases between. CDR3 size: 12 residues. The CDR3 nucleotides read TGCGCCAGCACCCGAGGCAACTATGGCTACACCTTC. It specifies CASTRGNYGYTF.

This clone was observed a single time. The chain carries TRBV6-5 and TRBJ1-6; D gene ambiguous. The CDR3 runs to 14 residues. Trimming took off 6 bases at V and 8 bases at J, with 14 bases between the two ends. CDR1 is MNHEY and CDR2 is SVGAGI in the germline V gene. The CDR3 reads CASRRLSSDSPLHF. CDR3 DNA: TGTGCCAGCAGGCGGTTGAGTTCTGATTCACCCCTCCACTTT.

The chain links TRBV6-6 to TRBJ1-2; 7 positions match TRBD1. CDR3 length equals 16 residues. V gave up 6 bases and J gave up 2 bases; unmatched junction bases: 12. Germline V gene data show CDR1 as MNHNY and CDR2 as SVGAGI (reference sequence). The CDR3 region is CASSRQTGLENYGYTF. DNA of the CDR3: TGTGCCAGCAGCCGCCAGACAGGGCTCGAGAACTATGGCTACACCTTC.

This clone was counted only a few times. The chain is built from TRBV5-1 and TRBJ1-3; D is undetermined. CDR3 size: 14 residues. Trimming cost V 4 bases and J 4 bases, with 12 bases left between them. The germline CDR1 and CDR2 sequences are SGHRS and YFSETQ. In DNA, the CDR3 is TGCGCCAGCAGCCGCGGATCGGGAGGAAACACCATATATTTT. Translated: CASSRGSGGNTIYF. The full variable domain, rest sourced from reference TRBV5-1 and TRBJ1-3, is KAGVTQTPRYLIKTRGQQVTLSCSPISGHRSVSWYQQTPGQGLQFLFEYFSETQRNKGNFPGRFSGRQFSNSRSEMNVSTLELGDSALYLCASSRGSGGNTIYFGEGSWLTVV.

This chain connects TRBV11-2 to TRBJ2-7, with D possibly TRBD1 on 5 matching bases. The CDR3 runs to 15 residues. The germline V and J ends were trimmed by 2 bases and 7 bases, with 18 bases remaining between them. Germline-derived CDR1 and CDR2 are SGHAT and FQNNGV. As DNA, the CDR3 is TGTGCCAGCAGCTTATCAGCTCAGGGCGAACGAGAGCAGTACTTC. Its protein is CASSLSAQGEREQYF.

This clone occurred once. The chain uses TRBV30 and TRBJ2-2; 9 bases map to TRBD2. J was trimmed by 2 bases and V by 5 bases; bases with no gene match: 6. This CDR3 region has 15 residues. The germline V gene has CDR1 GTSNPN and CDR2 SVGIG (reference sequence). The CDR3 loop reads CAWESGGRNTGELFF. CDR3 nucleotides: TGTGCCTGGGAGAGCGGGGGGCGTAACACCGGGGAGCTGTTTTTT.

The chain couples TRBV4-1 to TRBJ2-7, with 7 bases that match TRBD1. This CDR3 is 14 amino acids long. Germline values: CDR1 MGHRA, CDR2 YSYEKL. With V trimmed by 6 bases and J by 7 bases, 12 bases remained unmatched. The CDR3 coding sequence is TGCGCCAGCAGTAGCCCGGGACAGAGTTTAGAGCAGTACTTC. The encoded protein is CASSSPGQSLEQYF.

This chain connects TRBV6-1 to TRBJ2-5; perhaps TRBD1 as D (6 bases). With the DNA end fitting TRBJ2-7 better, the J assignment may be wrong. Germline V CDR1 and CDR2: MNHNS, SASEGT. The CDR3 has 15 amino acids. The CDR3 protein is CASSSQGSSSYEQYF. The CDR3 DNA sequence: TGTGCCAGCAGTTCACAGGGATCCAGCTCCTACGAGCAGTACTTC.

Concerning this clone: Relative to the germline gene, one junction end is altered; a read error may explain this. The V call is TRBV7-8, the J call TRBJ2-7, with a tentative D call TRBD2 (6 bases). This CDR3 is 12 amino acids long. Per germline, CDR1 SGHVS and CDR2 FQNEAQ. The CDR3 region has the DNA TGTGCCAGCAGCTTAGAGGACTACGGGCAGTACTTC. Amino acids: CASSLEDYGQYF.

The chain recombines TRBV30 with TRBJ1-3; the D is unclear. Trimming stripped 2 bases from V and 2 bases from J, with 7 bases between. The CDR3 has 13 amino acids. Germline CDR1 and CDR2: GTSNPN and SVGIG (reference sequence). The CDR3 reads CAWSNAAGNTIYF. CDR3 in DNA: TGTGCCTGGAGTAACGCGGCTGGAAACACCATATATTTT.

This chain connects TRBV5-1 to TRBJ1-4, with 9 bases matching TRBD1. CDR3 length: 17 residues. Germline V CDR1 and CDR2: SGHRS, YFSETQ. J gave up 6 bases and V 0 bases, and 9 bases lay outside the gene matches. The CDR3 is CASSLVPPGQGYEKLFF. In DNA form, the CDR3 reads TGCGCCAGCAGCTTGGTTCCCCCGGGACAGGGCTATGAAAAACTGTTTTTT.

Only a few counts were recorded for this clone. The chain has TRBV6-5 and TRBJ2-2, with D uncertain. Germline V CDR1 and CDR2: MNHEY, SVGAGI. The CDR3 runs to 12 residues. Trimming cost V 6 bases and J 4 bases, with 6 bases left between them. The CDR3 DNA is TGTGCCAGCAGCCAGTTCACCGGGGAGCTGTTTTTT. Translation: CASSQFTGELFF.